This T cell receptor (beta chain) was sequenced in a study of shared T cell receptors in the human thymus. CDR3 length: 14 residues. Germline V gene sequence: CDR1 SGHDN, CDR2 FVKESK. V lost 0 bases to trimming and J lost 5 bases; unmatched junction nucleotides: 3. A few counts support this clone. Sequencing was performed with immunoSEQ multiplex PCR; in TCRdb, only in-frame clones are kept and a portion is missing. In the table there are 720,000 or so clones, over 75% of which are singletons. These data were likewise used in another study, on human thymus T cells.

J is TRBJ1-2 and V is TRBV14, with 7 bases lining up with TRBD1. This clonotype was sampled from a girl under three years old with a congenital heart defect. Sequences were obtained from thymocytes. This chain's CDR3 is CASSQEPQGYGYTF. CDR3 nucleotide sequence: TGTGCCAGCAGCCAAGAACCACAGGGGTATGGCTACACCTTC.